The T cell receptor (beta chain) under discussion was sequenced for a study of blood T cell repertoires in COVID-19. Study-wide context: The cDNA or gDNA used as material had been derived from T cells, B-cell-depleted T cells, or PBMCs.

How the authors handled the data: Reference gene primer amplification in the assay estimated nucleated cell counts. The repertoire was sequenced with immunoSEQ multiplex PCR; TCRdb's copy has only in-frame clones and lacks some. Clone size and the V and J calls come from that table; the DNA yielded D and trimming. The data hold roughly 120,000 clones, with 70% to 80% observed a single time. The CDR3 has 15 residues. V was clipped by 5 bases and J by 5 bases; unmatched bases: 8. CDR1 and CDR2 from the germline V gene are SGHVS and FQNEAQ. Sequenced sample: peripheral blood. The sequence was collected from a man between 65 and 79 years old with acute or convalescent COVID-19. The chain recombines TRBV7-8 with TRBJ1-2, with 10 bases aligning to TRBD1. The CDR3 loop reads CASSKRQGALYGYTF. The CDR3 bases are TGTGCCAGCAGCAAAAGACAGGGGGCGCTTTATGGCTACACCTTC.